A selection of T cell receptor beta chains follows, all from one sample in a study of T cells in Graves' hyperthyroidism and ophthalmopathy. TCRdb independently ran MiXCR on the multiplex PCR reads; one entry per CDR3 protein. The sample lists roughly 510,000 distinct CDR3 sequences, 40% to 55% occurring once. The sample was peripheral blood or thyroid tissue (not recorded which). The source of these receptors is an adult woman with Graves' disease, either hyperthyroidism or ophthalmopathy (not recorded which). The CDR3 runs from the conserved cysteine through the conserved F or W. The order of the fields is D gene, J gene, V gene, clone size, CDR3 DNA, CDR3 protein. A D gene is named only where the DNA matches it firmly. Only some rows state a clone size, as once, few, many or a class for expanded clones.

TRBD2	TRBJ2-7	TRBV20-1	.	TGCAGTGCCCGAGGACTAGCGGGCTCCTACGGGCAGTACTTC	CSARGLAGSYGQYF
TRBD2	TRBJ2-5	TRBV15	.	TGTGCCACCAGCAGACGGACTAGCGGACGGCAAGAGACCCAGTACTTC	CATSRRTSGRQETQYF
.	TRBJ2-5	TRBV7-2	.	TGTGCCAGCAGGAGGGGGTTCATTGAGACCCAGTACTTC	CASRRGFIETQYF
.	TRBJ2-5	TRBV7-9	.	TGTGCCAGCGGCCCCGAGGTGACCCAGTACTTC	CASGPEVTQYF
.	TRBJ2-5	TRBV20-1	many	TGCAGTGCTCCCGCCGGTCTAGCCGTACAAGAGACCCAGTACTTC	CSAPAGLAVQETQYF
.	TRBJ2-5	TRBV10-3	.	TGTGCCATCAAGGGGACCCAGTACTTC	CAIKGTQYF
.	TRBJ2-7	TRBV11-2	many	TGTGCCAGCAGATTGGTGTCGGGGGTCGAGCAGTACTTC	CASRLVSGVEQYF
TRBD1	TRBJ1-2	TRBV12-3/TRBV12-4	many	TGTGCCAGCAGCCAGGGACAGGGGATCCATGGCTACACCTTC	CASSQGQGIHGYTF
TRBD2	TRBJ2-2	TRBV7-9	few	TGTGCCAGCAGCTTGGGTCTAGCGGGAGGAAAAACCGGGGAGCTGTTTTTT	CASSLGLAGGKTGELFF
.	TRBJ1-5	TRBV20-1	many	TGCAGTGCTCTAACAGGAGATCAGCCCCAGCATTTT	CSALTGDQPQHF
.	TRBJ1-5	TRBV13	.	TGTGCCAGCAGCGTCTGGGGTCAGCCCCAGCATTTT	CASSVWGQPQHF
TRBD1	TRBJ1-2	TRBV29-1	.	TGCAGCGTTGATACCGGGACAGGGGGCGATGGCGACTATGGCTACACCTTC	CSVDTGTGGDGDYGYTF
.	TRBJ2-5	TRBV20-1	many	TGCAGTGCCCGACCCTGGCAGGGTCGAGAGACCCAGTACTTC	CSARPWQGRETQYF
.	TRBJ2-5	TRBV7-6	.	TGTGCCAGCTCACCACCGGGACATGATCAAGAGACCCAGTACTTC	CASSPPGHDQETQYF
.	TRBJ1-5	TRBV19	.	TGTGCCAGTAGTGTCCTCAGGGGTAGCAATCAGCCCCAGCATTTT	CASSVLRGSNQPQHF
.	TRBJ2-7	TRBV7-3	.	TGTGCCAGCAGCCAACTCTCAGCGGACGAGCAGTACTTC	CASSQLSADEQYF
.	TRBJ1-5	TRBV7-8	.	TGTGCCAGCAGCTTACAGCGGGGGTGGCAGCCCCAGCATTTT	CASSLQRGWQPQHF
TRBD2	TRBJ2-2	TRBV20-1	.	TGCAGTGCTACTCCCTTTCTAGCGGGAGGGCTGTCCGGGGAGCTGTTTTTT	CSATPFLAGGLSGELFF
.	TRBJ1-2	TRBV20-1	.	TGCAGTGCTAGAAGGGGGGCCGGCAGTGGCTACACCTTC	CSARRGAGSGYTF
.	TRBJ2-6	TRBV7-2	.	TGTGCCAGCAGCCCGCCCCGGGCGGCTTTC	CASSPPRAAF
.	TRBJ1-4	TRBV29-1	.	TGCAGCGTGTGGACATGGGAGGGAAAACTGTTTTTT	CSVWTWEGKLFF
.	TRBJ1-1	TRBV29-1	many	TGCAGCGTACACAGGAACACTGAAGCTTTCTTT	CSVHRNTEAFF
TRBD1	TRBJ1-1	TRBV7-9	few	TGTGCCAGCACGACACAGGGGACAGGGGCCACTGAAGCTTTCTTT	CASTTQGTGATEAFF
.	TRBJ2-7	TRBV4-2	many	TGTGCCAGCAGCCAAGATCGGGGAGGGGGCTACGAGCAGTACTTC	CASSQDRGGGYEQYF
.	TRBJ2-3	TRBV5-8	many	TGTGCCAGCAGCTTGTCGTGGGGGGGCACAGATACGCAGTATTTT	CASSLSWGGTDTQYF
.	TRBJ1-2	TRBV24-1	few	TGTGCCACCAGTGATTTGGGGCGAGGCTACACCTTC	CATSDLGRGYTF
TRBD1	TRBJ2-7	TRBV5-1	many	TGCGCCAGCAGCTTGAAAGGACAGGGTTACGAGCAGTACTTC	CASSLKGQGYEQYF
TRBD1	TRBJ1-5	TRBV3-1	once	TGTGCCAGCAACCACAGGGGCGGACCTCAGCCCCAGCATTTT	CASNHRGGPQPQHF
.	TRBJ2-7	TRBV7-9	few	TGTGCCAGCAGTCCGAGACATACTTACGAGCAGTACTTC	CASSPRHTYEQYF
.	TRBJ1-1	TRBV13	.	TGTGCCAGCAGCCCCGCAGTAGGACCCACCGGGGCTGAAGCTTTCTTT	CASSPAVGPTGAEAFF
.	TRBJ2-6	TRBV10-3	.	TGTGCCATCAGTGAGTCGACGTCGATGGCAGGGACTGGGGCCAACGTCCTGACTTTC	CAISESTSMAGTGANVLTF
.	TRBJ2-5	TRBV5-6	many	TGTGCCAGCAGCATAGGGACGACAACACAAGAGACCCAGTACTTC	CASSIGTTTQETQYF
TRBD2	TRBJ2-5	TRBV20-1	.	TGCAGTGCTAGAGCTACAGGGAGCACTAGCGGGAGTGGAGAGACCCAGTACTTC	CSARATGSTSGSGETQYF
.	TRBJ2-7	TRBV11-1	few	TGTGCCAGCAGCCCCGTGAGGAGTACCTACGAGCAGTACTTC	CASSPVRSTYEQYF
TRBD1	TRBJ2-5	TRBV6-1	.	TGTGCCAGCAGGGTACGGACAGGGCCCTATTGGGAGACCCAGTACTTC	CASRVRTGPYWETQYF
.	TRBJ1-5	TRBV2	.	TGTGCCAGCAGTGTCCTCAGGGTGAGCAATCAGCCCCAGCATTTT	CASSVLRVSNQPQHF
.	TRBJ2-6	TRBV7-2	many	TGTGCCAGCAGCTCCAAACAGGGGGGGGAAGGGGCCAACGTCCTGACTTTC	CASSSKQGGEGANVLTF
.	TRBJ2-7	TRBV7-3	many	TGTGCCAGCAGCCCCAACGGAAATTACGAGCAGTACTTC	CASSPNGNYEQYF
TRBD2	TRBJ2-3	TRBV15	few	TGTGCCACCAGCAGAGACCGAGCTAGCGGGAGAACAGATACGCAGTATTTT	CATSRDRASGRTDTQYF
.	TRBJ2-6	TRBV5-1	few	TGCGCCAGCAGCTCGTATACTAACTCTGGGGCCAACGTCCTGACTTTC	CASSSYTNSGANVLTF
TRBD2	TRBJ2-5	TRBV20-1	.	TGCAGTGCTAGAGATCCACGGGGGGACCAGTACTTC	CSARDPRGDQYF
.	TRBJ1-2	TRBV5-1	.	TGCGCCAGCAGCTTGGGGGCAGGCTGGGGTTATGGCTACACCTTC	CASSLGAGWGYGYTF
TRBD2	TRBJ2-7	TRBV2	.	TGTGCCAGCAGGATGGGACTAGCGGGCAAATCCTACGAGCAGTACTTC	CASRMGLAGKSYEQYF
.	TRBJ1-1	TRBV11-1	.	TGTGCCAGCAGCTCTGACGGGGGACTTATCATGAACACTGAAGCTTTCTTT	CASSSDGGLIMNTEAFF
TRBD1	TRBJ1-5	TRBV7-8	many	TGTGCCAGCAGCATGTACACAGGGGAGACCCAGCCCCAGCATTTT	CASSMYTGETQPQHF
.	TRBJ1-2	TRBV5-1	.	TGCGCCAGCAGCATCTCAGGCGGGACCTATGGCTACACCTTC	CASSISGGTYGYTF
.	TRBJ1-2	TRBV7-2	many	TGTGCCAGCAGCCCCGGCCGGATCTATGGCTACACCTTC	CASSPGRIYGYTF
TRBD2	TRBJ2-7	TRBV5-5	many	TGTGCCAGCAGCTTGGAAGGCGGGAGATGGGCCTACGAGCAGTACTTC	CASSLEGGRWAYEQYF
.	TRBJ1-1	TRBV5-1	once	TGCGCCAGCAAGAGGGGTGCCACTGAAGCTTTCTTT	CASKRGATEAFF
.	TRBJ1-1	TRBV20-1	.	TGCAGTGCTAGAGCGCCGGGCCGGGAGGACACTGAAGCTTTCTTT	CSARAPGREDTEAFF
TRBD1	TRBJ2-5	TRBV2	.	TGTGCCAGCAGGGGTGACAGGGGAGGTCAGCCCCAGTACTTC	CASRGDRGGQPQYF
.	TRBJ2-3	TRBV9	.	TGTGCCAGCAGCGCTCTAGCCGGCGAAGGCACAGATACGCAGTATTTT	CASSALAGEGTDTQYF
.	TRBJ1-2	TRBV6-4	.	TGTGCCAGCAGTGGGGGAGGACTCTACACCTTC	CASSGGGLYTF
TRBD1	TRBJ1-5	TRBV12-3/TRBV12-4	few	TGTGCCAGCAGTTTTAGGGACAGCGATAATCAGCCCCAGCATTTT	CASSFRDSDNQPQHF
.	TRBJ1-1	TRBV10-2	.	TGCGCCAGCAGTGAGACGTTAGGGGGTTTAGAAACTGAAGCTTTCTTT	CASSETLGGLETEAFF
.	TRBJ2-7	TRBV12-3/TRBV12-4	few	TGTGCCAGCAGTAAGGCAGAACGGGGGACGGCGTTC	CASSKAERGTAF
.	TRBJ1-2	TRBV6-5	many	TGTGCCAGCAGTTACTCGGGGGGCGCAGGGGGCTACACCTTC	CASSYSGGAGGYTF
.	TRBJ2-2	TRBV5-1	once	TGCGCCAGCCGCGACATGAAATCGAACACCGGGGAGCTGTTTTTT	CASRDMKSNTGELFF
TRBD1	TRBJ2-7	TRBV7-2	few	TGTGCCAGCAGCCGAACAGGGGGAGGTTCTCTGGAGCAGTACTTC	CASSRTGGGSLEQYF
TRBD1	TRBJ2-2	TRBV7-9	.	TGTGCCAGCAGCCAGGCGGGACAGGGGGTGACCGGGGAGCTGTTTTTT	CASSQAGQGVTGELFF